What follows are 16 T cell receptor beta chains derived from one specimen sequenced in a study of blood T cell repertoires in COVID-19. Method: immunoSEQ multiplex PCR; TCRdb's copy keeps in-frame clones and lacks some. This repertoire shows approximately 190,000 clones, nearly 90% found once; its top ten account for 20% to 25%. The sequenced sample consisted of peripheral blood. The origin of the receptors is a man aged 55 to 70 with active or convalescent COVID-19.

The chain recombines TRBV19 with TRBJ1-1; the match to TRBD1 covers 8 bases. The CDR3 runs to 14 residues. Germline CDR1 LNHDA, CDR2 SQIVND (reference sequence). V lost 5 bases, J lost 0 bases, and 2 bases stayed unmatched. The CDR3 nucleotides read TGTGCCAGTAGTGCCAGGGGGCTGAACACTGAAGCTTTCTTT. It translates to CASSARGLNTEAFF.

The chain links TRBV7-9 to TRBJ1-2, with TRBD1 identical over 12 bases. Unmatched junction bases numbered 6, after V lost 5 bases and J lost 2 bases. The CDR3 is made up of 16 amino acids. Looked up from germline, CDR1 is SEHNR and CDR2 is FQNEAQ (reference sequence). Here the CDR3 reads CASSRSGTGGNYGYTF. The CDR3 nucleotides are TGTGCCAGCAGCCGATCCGGGACAGGGGGCAACTATGGCTACACCTTC.

The rearrangement links TRBV5-4 to TRBJ1-1, with D possibly being TRBD1 (5 bases). CDR1 and CDR2 from the germline V gene are SGHNT and YYREEE (reference sequence). Trimming left V 4 bases short and J 3 bases short, with 13 bases between. The CDR3 sequence is 14 residues long. The CDR3 loop is CASSPAAGDTEAFF. CDR3 DNA sequence: TGTGCCAGCAGCCCGGCCGCGGGGGACACTGAAGCTTTCTTT.

The chain recombines TRBV12-2 with TRBJ2-1; the listed D gene, TRBD2, was not tested against the DNA. TRBV12-2 is recorded as a pseudogene. CDR3 size: 19 residues. The CDR3 reads CASRPYLAGGRRCYNEQFF. The CDR3, as DNA: TGTGCAAGTCGCCCTTACCTAGCGGGGGGGCGCCGCTGTTACAATGAGCAGTTCTTC.

The V and J genes are TRBV11-2 and TRBJ2-7, with 12 bases lining up with TRBD2. The CDR3 is 14 residues long. Per the germline V gene, CDR1 is SGHAT and CDR2 is FQNNGV. The trim removed 5 bases at V and 7 bases at J, leaving 6 bases unmatched. The DNA for the CDR3 is TGTGCCAGCAGCGACCTAGCGGGGGGGCGTGAGCAGTACTTC. This encodes CASSDLAGGREQYF.

This chain links TRBV7-9 with TRBJ2-1, with TRBD1 identical over 8 bases. Losses at the gene ends were 2 bases for V and 7 bases for J; bases not matched to a gene: 10. Germline V lookup: CDR1 SEHNR, CDR2 FQNEAQ (reference sequence). The CDR3 is made up of 16 amino acids. The CDR3 coding sequence is TGTGCCAGCAGCTTAAGGGGACAGGAGTGGAGGAATGAGCAGTTCTTC. Its translation: CASSLRGQEWRNEQFF.

This clone was detected a few times. The chain recombines TRBV4-1 with TRBJ1-2; 10 bases map to TRBD1. CDR1 is MGHRA and CDR2 is YSYEKL in the germline V gene. The CDR3 is 13 amino acids. V gave up 8 bases and J gave up 4 bases; unmatched junction bases: 4. The CDR3 is CASARDRGYGYTF. Here the CDR3 DNA reads TGCGCCAGCGCCCGGGACAGGGGCTATGGCTACACCTTC.

The gene calls are TRBV7-9 and TRBJ2-7; the D gene is possibly TRBD1 (6 bases). The germline V gene has CDR1 SEHNR and CDR2 FQNEAQ (reference sequence). This CDR3 has 13 amino acids. Trimming removed 5 bases at V and 5 bases at J, with 13 bases between. CDR3 amino acids: CASSHTGRHEQYF. CDR3 DNA sequence: TGTGCCAGCAGCCACACAGGGCGCCACGAGCAGTACTTC.

V usage is TRBV11-2 and J usage is TRBJ2-1, with D maybe TRBD2 (5 bases). Germline V gene sequence: CDR1 SGHAT, CDR2 FQNNGV. CDR3 size: 14 residues. Trimming left V 2 bases short and J 5 bases short, with 10 bases between. The CDR3 sequence is CASSLITGDNEQFF. Here the CDR3 DNA reads TGTGCCAGCAGCTTAATCACCGGGGACAATGAGCAGTTCTTC.

The genes are TRBV11-3 and TRBJ2-2, with a tentative D call TRBD2 (5 bases). Germline CDR1 SGHNT, CDR2 YENEEA. V was clipped by 6 bases and J by 8 bases, with 10 bases between them. This CDR3 contains 12 residues. CDR3 nucleotides: TGTGCCAGCAGTTCCACGGGGGGGGAGCTGTTTTTT. Its translation is CASSSTGGELFF.

The rearrangement uses TRBV7-3 and TRBJ2-3; no clear D gene. The V gene lost 2 bases and the J gene lost 1 base, with 4 bases spanning the gap. Germline V gene lookup returns CDR1 SGHTA and CDR2 FQGTGA. This CDR3 spans 13 amino acids. The CDR3 DNA is TGTGCCAGCAGCTTAGTCGGCACAGATACGCAGTATTTT. This sequence encodes CASSLVGTDTQYF. The whole variable domain, remainder taken from reference TRBV7-3 and TRBJ2-3, is GAGVSQTPSNKVTEKGKYVELRCDPISGHTALYWYRQSLGQGPEFLIYFQGTGAADDSGLPNDRFFAVRPEGSVSTLKIQRTERGDSAVYLCASSLVGTDTQYFGPGTRLTVL.

The gene calls are TRBV5-1 and TRBJ2-1, with TRBD2 matching over 13 bases. The germline V gene encodes CDR1 SGHRS and CDR2 YFSETQ. V was clipped by 3 bases and J by 8 bases; unmatched bases: 8. The CDR3 is 16 amino acids. CDR3 loop: CASSSLLAGGRDEQFF. CDR3 nucleotides: TGCGCCAGCAGCTCCTTACTAGCGGGGGGGCGGGATGAGCAGTTCTTC.

This clone has a single count. The chain combines TRBV14 with TRBJ2-7; 9 bases are shared with TRBD1. With V trimmed by 0 bases and J by 7 bases, 7 bases remained unmatched. This CDR3 region has 15 residues. Germline CDR1 SGHDN, CDR2 FVKESK. The CDR3 loop is CASSQDGTGYREQYF. CDR3 bases: TGTGCCAGCAGCCAAGATGGGACAGGGTATCGAGAGCAGTACTTC.

V gene TRBV2 combines with J gene TRBJ1-1, with 9 bases aligning to TRBD1. The junction had 3 bases not matched to a gene; V was cut back by 2 bases and J by 5 bases. From germline, CDR1 is SNHLY and CDR2 FYNNEI. The CDR3 covers 14 residues. This CDR3 is CASSEYGTGTEAFF. DNA for the CDR3: TGTGCCAGCAGTGAATACGGGACAGGGACTGAAGCTTTCTTT.

V is TRBV12-3 or TRBV12-4 and J is TRBJ2-1; 8 positions agree with TRBD1. The ends lost 6 bases at V and 6 bases at J; junction bases unmatched: 4. This CDR3 has 13 amino acids. In DNA, the CDR3 is TGTGCCAGCAGCCCGACAGGGGTCAATGAGCAGTTCTTC. The encoded protein is CASSPTGVNEQFF.

The chain couples TRBV11-2 to TRBJ2-7; 8 bases match TRBD2. This CDR3 is built from 16 residues. Germline V gene sequence: CDR1 SGHAT, CDR2 FQNNGV. Trimming at V came to 4 bases and at J to 4 bases, leaving 12 bases not matched to a gene. The CDR3, as DNA: TGTGCCAGCAGCTCCCCGAGGGGGGGCGGGAGGTACGAGCAGTACTTC. Amino acid sequence: CASSSPRGGGRYEQYF.